These T cell receptor beta chains were read from a single sample in a study of cytomegalovirus exposure and HLA in healthy donors. Sequencing used immunoSEQ multiplex PCR; TCRdb keeps in-frame clones, though not all of them. The sample yields 150,000 to 180,000 clones, over 70% seen once. The specimen sequenced was PBMCs. Source of these receptors: a man aged 30 to 39 in good health and CMV-seropositive. CDR3s include the opening cysteine and the closing phenylalanine or tryptophan. The D gene is left open where the match is weak. The size of a clone is reported for some rows only, either as once, few or many, or as a class for expanded clones.

clone_size: .
v_call: TRBV18
j_call: TRBJ2-1
cdr3_length: 14
d_call: .
cdr3_aa: CASSPLQPNNEQFF
cdr3_nt: TGTGCCAGCTCACCACTACAGCCGAACAATGAGCAGTTCTTC

clone_size: .
v_call: TRBV9
j_call: TRBJ2-2
cdr3_length: 15
d_call: .
cdr3_aa: CASSVSRVHTGELFF
cdr3_nt: TGTGCCAGCAGCGTATCGCGGGTACACACCGGGGAGCTGTTTTTT

clone_size: .
v_call: TRBV10-1
j_call: TRBJ1-2
cdr3_length: 13
d_call: .
cdr3_aa: CASSPGVGYGYTF
cdr3_nt: TGCGCCAGCAGCCCAGGGGTGGGCTATGGCTACACCTTC

clone_size: .
v_call: TRBV28
j_call: TRBJ2-7
cdr3_length: 13
d_call: .
cdr3_aa: CAAESRGEYEQYF
cdr3_nt: TGTGCCGCGGAATCCAGGGGCGAATACGAGCAGTACTTC

clone_size: .
v_call: TRBV5-1
j_call: TRBJ2-1
cdr3_length: 14
d_call: TRBD2
cdr3_aa: CASSSAGVDNEQFF
cdr3_nt: TGCGCCAGCAGCTCAGCGGGAGTCGACAATGAGCAGTTCTTC

clone_size: .
v_call: TRBV4-2
j_call: TRBJ1-2
cdr3_length: 15
d_call: .
cdr3_aa: CASSQVPGVDYGYTF
cdr3_nt: TGTGCCAGCAGCCAAGTCCCAGGGGTTGACTATGGCTACACCTTC

clone_size: .
v_call: TRBV19
j_call: TRBJ2-1
cdr3_length: 13
d_call: TRBD2
cdr3_aa: CATGLAGANEQFF
cdr3_nt: TGTGCCACTGGACTAGCGGGAGCCAATGAGCAGTTCTTC

clone_size: .
v_call: TRBV23-1
j_call: TRBJ1-1
cdr3_length: 15
d_call: TRBD1
cdr3_aa: CASSQSGQGCTEAFF
cdr3_nt: TGCGCCAGCAGTCAATCGGGACAGGGGTGCACTGAAGCTTTCTTT

clone_size: .
v_call: TRBV6-1
j_call: TRBJ2-3
cdr3_length: 15
d_call: TRBD2
cdr3_aa: CASTLAGGGADTQYF
cdr3_nt: TGTGCCAGCACCCTAGCGGGAGGAGGGGCAGATACGCAGTATTTT

clone_size: .
v_call: TRBV10-3
j_call: TRBJ1-1
cdr3_length: 16
d_call: .
cdr3_aa: CAISESQDSTNTEAFF
cdr3_nt: TGTGCCATCAGTGAGTCGCAGGATTCGACGAACACTGAAGCTTTCTTT

clone_size: .
v_call: TRBV19
j_call: TRBJ2-7
cdr3_length: 14
d_call: TRBD2
cdr3_aa: CASRTSGNLGEQYF
cdr3_nt: TGTGCCAGTAGGACTAGCGGGAATCTGGGTGAGCAGTACTTC

clone_size: .
v_call: TRBV2
j_call: TRBJ2-7
cdr3_length: 16
d_call: TRBD2
cdr3_aa: CASSEGTSGSSYEQYF
cdr3_nt: TGTGCCAGCAGTGAGGGGACTAGCGGGAGCTCCTACGAGCAGTACTTC

clone_size: .
v_call: TRBV18
j_call: TRBJ1-2
cdr3_length: 14
d_call: .
cdr3_aa: CASSPGRENYGYTF
cdr3_nt: TGTGCCAGCTCACCAGGCAGGGAAAACTATGGCTACACCTTC

clone_size: few
v_call: TRBV15
j_call: TRBJ1-2
cdr3_length: 13
d_call: .
cdr3_aa: CATQSGRDYGYTF
cdr3_nt: TGTGCCACCCAATCCGGGAGGGACTATGGCTACACCTTC

clone_size: .
v_call: TRBV5-1
j_call: TRBJ2-1
cdr3_length: 16
d_call: TRBD1
cdr3_aa: CASSKDDREAYNEQFF
cdr3_nt: TGCGCCAGCAGCAAGGATGACAGGGAAGCCTACAATGAGCAGTTCTTC

clone_size: .
v_call: TRBV19
j_call: TRBJ1-6
cdr3_length: 15
d_call: .
cdr3_aa: CASSIRTTLDSPLHF
cdr3_nt: TGTGCCAGTAGTATAAGGACAACCCTTGATTCACCCCTCCACTTT

clone_size: .
v_call: TRBV9
j_call: TRBJ1-1
cdr3_length: 15
d_call: .
cdr3_aa: CASSVSPRERGEVFF
cdr3_nt: TGTGCCAGCAGCGTATCCCCCCGGGAACGGGGTGAAGTTTTCTTT

clone_size: .
v_call: TRBV7-3
j_call: TRBJ2-1
cdr3_length: 17
d_call: TRBD2
cdr3_aa: CASSPNAASGALNEQFF
cdr3_nt: TGTGCCAGCAGCCCTAATGCGGCTAGCGGGGCGCTCAATGAGCAGTTCTTC

clone_size: .
v_call: TRBV4-1
j_call: TRBJ1-2
cdr3_length: 16
d_call: .
cdr3_aa: CASSPTGAGLPYGYTF
cdr3_nt: TGCGCCAGCAGCCCCACCGGCGCAGGGTTACCTTATGGCTACACCTTC

clone_size: .
v_call: TRBV6-5
j_call: TRBJ1-5
cdr3_length: 15
d_call: .
cdr3_aa: CASSLGQGNNQPQHF
cdr3_nt: TGTGCCAGCAGTTTAGGGCAGGGGAACAATCAGCCCCAGCATTTT

clone_size: .
v_call: TRBV9
j_call: TRBJ2-7
cdr3_length: 14
d_call: TRBD1
cdr3_aa: CASSAGTGDYEQYF
cdr3_nt: TGTGCCAGCAGCGCCGGGACAGGGGACTACGAGCAGTACTTC

clone_size: .
v_call: TRBV19
j_call: TRBJ1-3
cdr3_length: 15
d_call: .
cdr3_aa: CASSRDGTGGNTIYF
cdr3_nt: TGTGCCAGTAGCAGGGACGGGACTGGAGGAAACACCATATATTTT

clone_size: .
v_call: TRBV4-2
j_call: TRBJ2-2
cdr3_length: 13
d_call: .
cdr3_aa: CASSQDPGWELFF
cdr3_nt: TGTGCCAGCAGCCAAGATCCTGGCTGGGAGCTGTTTTTT

clone_size: once
v_call: TRBV9
j_call: TRBJ2-5
cdr3_length: 17
d_call: TRBD1
cdr3_aa: CASSLGEAGGYQETQYF
cdr3_nt: TGTGCCAGCAGCCTAGGGGAGGCAGGGGGCTACCAAGAGACCCAGTACTTC

clone_size: .
v_call: TRBV27
j_call: TRBJ2-5
cdr3_length: 15
d_call: TRBD2
cdr3_aa: CASSLSTSGQETQYF
cdr3_nt: TGTGCCAGCAGTTTATCCACTAGCGGCCAAGAGACCCAGTACTTC

clone_size: .
v_call: TRBV9
j_call: TRBJ1-4
cdr3_length: 13
d_call: .
cdr3_aa: CASEPVGRGELFF
cdr3_nt: TGTGCCAGCGAACCCGTAGGGAGGGGGGAACTGTTTTTT

clone_size: .
v_call: TRBV6-1
j_call: TRBJ2-2
cdr3_length: 15
d_call: .
cdr3_aa: CASSAQDRGTGELFF
cdr3_nt: TGTGCCAGCAGTGCCCAAGACAGAGGCACCGGGGAGCTGTTTTTT

clone_size: few
v_call: TRBV27
j_call: TRBJ2-7
cdr3_length: 15
d_call: .
cdr3_aa: CASSLSFEGAYEQYF
cdr3_nt: TGTGCCAGCAGTTTATCGTTTGAGGGGGCCTACGAGCAGTACTTC

clone_size: .
v_call: TRBV20-1
j_call: TRBJ2-1
cdr3_length: 11
d_call: .
cdr3_aa: CSAARTDEQFF
cdr3_nt: TGCAGTGCTGCAAGGACTGACGAGCAGTTCTTC

clone_size: .
v_call: TRBV11-2
j_call: TRBJ1-5
cdr3_length: 14
d_call: TRBD1
cdr3_aa: CASSQDRYNQPQHF
cdr3_nt: TGTGCCAGCAGCCAGGACAGGTACAATCAGCCCCAGCATTTT

clone_size: .
v_call: TRBV27
j_call: TRBJ1-3
cdr3_length: 16
d_call: .
cdr3_aa: CASSPYSGVTGNTIYF
cdr3_nt: TGTGCCAGCAGCCCATATTCAGGGGTAACTGGAAACACCATATATTTT

clone_size: .
v_call: TRBV5-4
j_call: TRBJ2-1
cdr3_length: 15
d_call: .
cdr3_aa: CASSGGGPRGDEQFF
cdr3_nt: TGTGCCAGCAGCGGTGGAGGGCCCCGAGGGGATGAGCAGTTCTTC

clone_size: .
v_call: TRBV5-1
j_call: TRBJ2-5
cdr3_length: 13
d_call: TRBD2
cdr3_aa: CASSWTSGETQYF
cdr3_nt: TGCGCCAGCAGCTGGACTAGCGGGGAGACCCAGTACTTC

clone_size: .
v_call: TRBV6-5
j_call: TRBJ2-1
cdr3_length: 16
d_call: .
cdr3_aa: CASSYERTRGGNEQFF
cdr3_nt: TGTGCCAGCAGTTACGAACGGACTAGGGGGGGCAATGAGCAGTTCTTC

clone_size: once
v_call: TRBV2
j_call: TRBJ2-5
cdr3_length: 15
d_call: TRBD1
cdr3_aa: CASSERGQGVETQYF
cdr3_nt: TGTGCCAGCAGTGAGCGGGGACAGGGAGTCGAGACCCAGTACTTC

clone_size: .
v_call: TRBV28
j_call: TRBJ2-1
cdr3_length: 16
d_call: TRBD2
cdr3_aa: CASSETGTSVYNEQFF
cdr3_nt: TGTGCCAGCAGCGAGACCGGGACTAGCGTGTACAATGAGCAGTTCTTC

clone_size: .
v_call: TRBV28
j_call: TRBJ1-1
cdr3_length: 17
d_call: TRBD1
cdr3_aa: CASSFPEGTGHNTEAFF
cdr3_nt: TGTGCCAGCAGTTTTCCGGAGGGGACAGGTCATAACACTGAAGCTTTCTTT

clone_size: .
v_call: TRBV5-1
j_call: TRBJ2-3
cdr3_length: 16
d_call: TRBD1
cdr3_aa: CASSLFGETGRDTQYF
cdr3_nt: TGCGCCAGCAGCTTGTTTGGCGAGACAGGGCGGGATACGCAGTATTTT

clone_size: .
v_call: TRBV15
j_call: TRBJ2-3
cdr3_length: 18
d_call: TRBD1
cdr3_aa: CATSRRQGSSSSTDTQYF
cdr3_nt: TGTGCCACCAGCAGGAGACAGGGCAGTTCCTCTAGCACAGATACGCAGTATTTT

clone_size: .
v_call: TRBV5-1
j_call: TRBJ2-1
cdr3_length: 18
d_call: TRBD2
cdr3_aa: CASSSGSGLAGRGTEQFF
cdr3_nt: TGCGCCAGCAGCTCCGGATCGGGACTAGCGGGACGAGGGACTGAGCAGTTCTTC

clone_size: .
v_call: TRBV11-2
j_call: TRBJ2-3
cdr3_length: 14
d_call: TRBD1
cdr3_aa: CASSLDRLTDTQYF
cdr3_nt: TGTGCCAGCAGCTTGGACAGGCTCACAGATACGCAGTATTTT

clone_size: .
v_call: TRBV19
j_call: TRBJ1-5
cdr3_length: 16
d_call: TRBD1
cdr3_aa: CASSILDRGFYQPQHF
cdr3_nt: TGTGCCAGTAGTATCCTTGACAGGGGGTTTTATCAGCCCCAGCATTTT

clone_size: .
v_call: TRBV11-2
j_call: TRBJ1-2
cdr3_length: 15
d_call: .
cdr3_aa: CASSRTDGGVYGYTF
cdr3_nt: TGTGCCAGCAGCCGGACGGACGGAGGGGTCTATGGCTACACCTTC

clone_size: .
v_call: TRBV19
j_call: TRBJ2-7
cdr3_length: 14
d_call: TRBD1
cdr3_aa: CASTRTGYSYEQYF
cdr3_nt: TGTGCCAGTACCAGGACAGGGTACTCCTACGAGCAGTACTTC

clone_size: .
v_call: TRBV7-3
j_call: TRBJ2-6
cdr3_length: 14
d_call: .
cdr3_aa: CASSWLSGANVLTF
cdr3_nt: TGTGCCAGCAGCTGGCTTTCTGGGGCCAACGTCCTGACTTTC

clone_size: .
v_call: TRBV18
j_call: TRBJ2-1
cdr3_length: 15
d_call: .
cdr3_aa: CASSPLLSSYNEQFF
cdr3_nt: TGTGCCAGCTCACCACTACTAAGCTCCTACAATGAGCAGTTCTTC

clone_size: .
v_call: TRBV27
j_call: TRBJ2-3
cdr3_length: 15
d_call: TRBD1
cdr3_aa: CASSLSAGGADTQYF
cdr3_nt: TGTGCCAGCAGTTTATCGGCAGGGGGCGCAGATACGCAGTATTTT

clone_size: few
v_call: TRBV25-1
j_call: TRBJ1-5
cdr3_length: 12
d_call: .
cdr3_aa: CASRGGDQPQHF
cdr3_nt: TGTGCCAGCAGAGGGGGGGACCAGCCCCAGCATTTT

clone_size: .
v_call: TRBV5-1
j_call: TRBJ1-1
cdr3_length: 15
d_call: .
cdr3_aa: CASSPGGRVELRAFF
cdr3_nt: TGCGCCAGCAGCCCCGGGGGGCGGGTGGAACTTCGAGCTTTCTTT

clone_size: .
v_call: TRBV5-1
j_call: TRBJ2-1
cdr3_length: 15
d_call: .
cdr3_aa: CASSLAGRTDNEQFF
cdr3_nt: TGCGCCAGCAGCTTGGCGGGTAGAACCGACAATGAGCAGTTCTTC

clone_size: .
v_call: TRBV4-1
j_call: TRBJ2-1
cdr3_length: 18
d_call: TRBD2
cdr3_aa: CASSQEEGTSSSYNEQFF
cdr3_nt: TGCGCCAGCAGCCAAGAAGAGGGGACTAGCAGCTCCTACAATGAGCAGTTCTTC

clone_size: few
v_call: TRBV9
j_call: TRBJ1-1
cdr3_length: 18
d_call: TRBD1
cdr3_aa: CASSAMPIGTGANTEAFF
cdr3_nt: TGTGCCAGCAGCGCTATGCCGATAGGGACAGGAGCGAACACTGAAGCTTTCTTT